The source of this T cell receptor beta chain is a study of beta chain features in type 1 diabetes. Points on this clone: Its specificity is not known.

Study results and limitations: TCRB CDR3s from Type 1 diabetes patients were moderately but significantly shorter in all four CD4+ subsets. Insertion counts at VDJ junctions were lower in type 1 diabetes patients, who also showed more deletions there.

CD45RO/CCR7/CD25/CD127/CD95/CD27 sorting isolated CD4+ naive, central memory, regulatory and stem cell-like memory cells. What was sequenced were expressed TCRB transcripts, since all of the isolated RNA had been reverse transcribed. The table came from immunoSEQ multiplex PCR; TCRdb's copy has only in-frame clones and leaves some out. The repertoire holds hundreds of thousands of clones, roughly a sixth seen once, with about 0.097% in the top ten. The receptor was isolated from a man aged 18 to 30 in good health. Sequenced material: naive CD4+ T cells from blood.

CDR3 nucleotide sequence: TGTGCCTGGAGTGTATACAGCGTTTCCTATAATTCACCCCTCCACTTT. This sequence encodes CAWSVYSVSYNSPLHF. The V call is TRBV30, the J call TRBJ1-6; D unclear. The CDR3 covers 16 residues. The germline V and J ends were trimmed by 0 bases and 1 base, with 10 bases remaining between them. Per the germline V gene, CDR1 is GTSNPN and CDR2 is SVGIG (reference sequence).